These 24 T cell receptor beta chains were sequenced from one sample in a study of PD-1 blockade in classical Hodgkin lymphoma. Libraries were prepared by immunoSEQ multiplex PCR; TCRdb keeps only in-frame clonotypes and omits some of them. The data contain fewer than 25,000 clones, roughly 80% of them singletons. Brentuximab vedotin exposure varied, and every patient relapsed after autologous stem cell transplantation. Sample: peripheral blood mononuclear cells (PBMCs), taken at baseline. These receptors were obtained from a human donor with classical Hodgkin lymphoma.

The rearrangement links TRBV28 to TRBJ1-5; D is unresolved. Trimming removed 6 bases at V and 0 bases at J, with 9 bases between. CDR1 is MDHEN, CDR2 SYDVKM, per germline. The CDR3 contains 14 residues. CDR3 protein: CASRLTDSNQPQHF. CDR3 nucleotides: TGTGCCAGCAGATTGACTGATAGCAATCAGCCCCAGCATTTT. Filled out from reference TRBV28 and TRBJ1-5, the complete variable domain reads DVKVTQSSRYLVKRTGEKVFLECVQDMDHENMFWYRQDPGLGLRLIYFSYDVKMKEKGDIPEGYSVSREKKERFSLILESASTNQTSMYLCASRLTDSNQPQHFGDGTRLSIL.

This clone was observed a few times. The rearrangement joins TRBV6-5 to TRBJ1-5; TRBD1 aligns across 10 bases. Germline V gives CDR1 MNHEY, CDR2 SVGAGI. This CDR3 region has 14 residues. The V and J ends lost 6 bases and 5 bases, in that order; junction bases with no gene match: 4. The CDR3 region has the DNA TGTGCCAGCAGCAGGGACAGGGGCGATCAGCCCCAGCATTTT. Translation gives CASSRDRGDQPQHF.

The genes are TRBV21-1 and TRBJ1-5. TRBV21-1 is recorded as a pseudogene. CDR3 length equals 15 residues. The CDR3 is CASIPPRRGWQPQHF. DNA for the CDR3: TGTGCCAGCATTCCCCCTAGGCGGGGTTGGCAGCCCCAGCATTTT.

The rearrangement uses TRBV18 and TRBJ1-1; possibly TRBD1 for D (6 bases). Per germline, CDR1 KGHSH and CDR2 LQKENI. V dropped 3 bases and J dropped 4 bases, with 18 bases sitting between them. The CDR3 has 16 residues. CDR3: CASSPLGHLGGTEAFF. CDR3 nucleotides: TGTGCCAGCTCACCTTTGGGACACCTCGGGGGCACTGAAGCTTTCTTT.

V is TRBV2 and J is TRBJ2-3; 9 bases match TRBD2. Germline V gene data show CDR1 as SNHLY and CDR2 as FYNNEI. The CDR3 contains 15 residues. V lost 1 base to trimming and J lost 2 bases; unmatched junction nucleotides: 1. CDR3 protein: CASSEGLAVTDTQYF. CDR3 in DNA: TGTGCCAGCAGTGAAGGACTAGCGGTCACAGATACGCAGTATTTT.

This chain joins TRBV4-3 and TRBJ2-5, with D unresolved. V was pared by 0 bases and J by 4 bases, with 12 bases between. CDR3 length equals 15 residues. Germline-derived CDR1 and CDR2 are LGHNA and YSLEER. CDR3 nucleotides: TGCGCCAGCAGCCAAGATCTGGCAGACGTAGAGACCCAGTACTTC. Translation gives CASSQDLADVETQYF.

This chain connects TRBV13 to TRBJ2-5; 10 bases map to TRBD1. CDR3 size: 14 residues. Germline V gene sequence: CDR1 PRHDT, CDR2 FYEKMQ (reference sequence). The junction had 4 bases not matched to a gene; V was cut back by 5 bases and J by 4 bases. CDR3 bases: TGTGCCAGCAGCCCAGGGACAGGGGCAGAGACCCAGTACTTC. As protein: CASSPGTGAETQYF. Full variable domain (missing parts from reference TRBV13 and TRBJ2-5): AAGVIQSPRHLIKEKRETATLKCYPIPRHDTVYWYQQGPGQDPQFLISFYEKMQSDKGSIPDRFSAQQFSDYHSELNMSSLELGDSALYFCASSPGTGAETQYFGPGTRLLVL.

The chain recombines TRBV5-5 with TRBJ2-3; TRBD1 might be the D (5 bases). V was shortened by 1 base and J by 1 base, with 10 bases between the two germline ends. The CDR3 length is 15 residues. Germline V gives CDR1 SGHKS, CDR2 YYEKEE (reference sequence). The CDR3 region has the DNA TGTGCCAGCAGCTTGACCTTAGGGGGCACAGATACGCAGTATTTT. Its translation is CASSLTLGGTDTQYF.

This chain's CDR3 is CASSTPSGDNEQFF. The CDR3 bases are TGTGCCAGCAGCACCCCTTCCGGGGACAATGAGCAGTTCTTC. The genes are TRBV5-4 and TRBJ2-1, with a possible D match to TRBD2 (5 bases). The CDR3 runs 14 residues. The germline gives CDR1 SGHNT, CDR2 YYREEE (reference sequence). V lost 4 bases and J 5 bases, leaving 13 bases between the germline ends.

In DNA form, the CDR3 reads TGTGCCAGCAGCTATTTCGGACTAACAGATACGCAGTATTTT. Translated, it gives CASSYFGLTDTQYF. J is TRBJ2-3 and V is TRBV11-2; possibly TRBD2 for D (6 bases). Trimming took 4 bases from V and 3 from J, leaving 11 bases between them. CDR1 SGHAT and CDR2 FQNNGV come from the germline V gene. The CDR3 totals 14 residues.

CDR3 coding DNA: TGTGCCAGCTCACCCGACAGAACCACTGAAGCTTTCTTT. This sequence encodes CASSPDRTTEAFF. V gene TRBV18 combines with J gene TRBJ1-1; tentative D call: TRBD1 (5 bases). Trimming pared 3 bases from V and 4 bases from J, leaving 9 bases between. The CDR3 is 13 residues long. The germline V gene has CDR1 KGHSH and CDR2 LQKENI.

As regards this clone: Other DNA sequences within the sample encode an identical CDR3. This sequence joins TRBV11-2 and TRBJ2-5; D gene ambiguous. CDR3 length equals 13 residues. Trimming took 1 base from V and 2 from J, leaving 5 bases between them. CDR1 and CDR2 from the germline V gene are SGHAT and FQNNGV. Here the CDR3 reads CASSLGGQETQYF. The CDR3, as DNA: TGTGCCAGCAGCTTAGGCGGACAAGAGACCCAGTACTTC.

The chain recombines TRBV7-2 with TRBJ1-3; tentatively, D is TRBD1 (5 bases). The V and J ends lost 4 bases and 0 bases respectively, with 13 bases between them. The germline CDR1 and CDR2 sequences are SGHTA and FQGNSA. This CDR3 is built from 16 residues. The CDR3 sequence: CASSSRGRGSGNTIYF. The CDR3 DNA reads as TGTGCCAGCAGCTCTAGGGGAAGGGGCTCTGGAAACACCATATATTTT. The variable domain in full, with the rest retrieved from reference TRBV7-2 and TRBJ1-3, is GAGVSQSPSNKVTEKGKDVELRCDPISGHTALYWYRQSLGQGLEFLIYFQGNSAPDKSGLPSDRFSAERTGGSVSTLTIQRTQQEDSAVYLCASSSRGRGSGNTIYFGEGSWLTVV.

This clone was found a few times. V usage is TRBV28 and J usage is TRBJ1-5, with 8 nucleotides matching TRBD1. The CDR3 has 16 amino acids. Per germline, CDR1 MDHEN and CDR2 SYDVKM. With 6 bases clipped from V and 4 bases from J, the junction kept 11 bases outside the gene matches. This chain's CDR3 is CASRVWGRGLNQPQHF. The CDR3 region has the DNA TGTGCCAGCAGAGTTTGGGGCAGGGGGCTAAATCAGCCCCAGCATTTT.

In this sample, this clone turned up a few times. This chain uses TRBV7-2 with TRBJ2-1; 8 positions match TRBD2. The CDR3 totals 17 residues. V dropped 1 base and J dropped 3; count of bases not matched to a gene: 8. CDR1 and CDR2 (germline): SGHTA, FQGNSA. The CDR3 protein is CASSLGPGGGLYNEQFF. CDR3 bases: TGTGCCAGCAGCTTAGGGCCCGGGGGGGGACTCTACAATGAGCAGTTCTTC.

A word on this clone: A junction boundary mismatches the germline segment, possibly from a read error. The V and J genes are TRBV6-1 and TRBJ2-3; D perhaps matches TRBD2 (5 bases). This CDR3 is built from 14 residues. Germline CDR1 is MNHNS and CDR2 is SASEGT. The CDR3 nucleotides are TGTGCCAGCAGTCAAGCCCGGGACACAGATACGCAGTATTTT. This codes for CASSQARDTDTQYF.

The chain recombines TRBV4-3 with TRBJ1-4; possible D gene TRBD1, 5 bases. Germline CDR1 is LGHNA and CDR2 is YSLEER. The length of the CDR3 is 12 residues. Trimming removed 9 bases from V and 5 bases from J, with 10 bases in between. The CDR3 nucleotides read TGCGCCAGGGGGGGGGAGAATGAAAAACTGTTTTTT. Translation: CARGGENEKLFF.

The chain employs TRBV4-1 and TRBJ2-3; D may correspond to TRBD1 or TRBD2 (6 bases each). There are 14 residues in the CDR3. Germline CDR1 MGHRA, CDR2 YSYEKL. Trimming cost V 10 bases and J 5 bases, with 19 bases left between them. DNA for the CDR3: TGCGCCACCTCCCCTCGGGGGCGAGGAGATACGCAGTATTTT. Translation gives CATSPRGRGDTQYF.

The rearrangement uses TRBV7-2 and TRBJ2-6; a weak D match, TRBD1 (6 bases). This CDR3 is 17 amino acids long. Germline CDR1 SGHTA, CDR2 FQGNSA. V lost 3 bases to trimming and J lost 0 bases, with 12 bases between them. The CDR3 loop reads CASSLRTVGSGANVLTF. The DNA of the CDR3 is TGTGCCAGCAGCTTGCGGACAGTGGGCTCTGGGGCCAACGTCCTGACTTTC.

This clone showed up just a few times. The rearrangement uses TRBV6-4 and TRBJ2-3; TRBD2 might be the D (6 bases). V gave up 2 bases and J gave up 4 bases, with 10 bases separating them. The CDR3 spans 14 residues. Per the germline V gene, CDR1 is MRHNA and CDR2 is SNTAGT. CDR3 amino acids: CASSDRGGADTQYF. CDR3 nucleotides: TGTGCCAGCAGTGACAGGGGAGGAGCAGATACGCAGTATTTT.

This clone appeared a few times. The rearrangement uses TRBV19 and TRBJ2-7, with D possibly matching TRBD1 (7 bases). Germline assignment: CDR1 LNHDA and CDR2 SQIVND (reference sequence). V dropped 7 bases and J dropped 7 bases, with 23 bases sitting between them. There are 15 residues in the CDR3. The CDR3 spells CASTPGSTGAGEQYF. In DNA form, the CDR3 reads TGTGCCAGTACCCCGGGCTCTACAGGGGCGGGGGAGCAGTACTTC.

This clone has a handful of counts. This chain connects TRBV5-6 to TRBJ1-4; D gene ambiguous. V was clipped by 0 bases and J by 6 bases, with 6 bases between them. Germline V gene data show CDR1 as SGHDT and CDR2 as YYEEEE. This CDR3 region has 13 residues. For the CDR3, the DNA is TGTGCCAGCAGCTTGGCCCATGATGAAAAACTGTTTTTT. It translates to CASSLAHDEKLFF.

The chain joins TRBV19 to TRBJ2-2; 7 nucleotides match TRBD1. The germline V gene has CDR1 LNHDA and CDR2 SQIVND (reference sequence). This CDR3 region has 13 residues. This chain's CDR3 is CGTEGAKTGELFF. CDR3 sequence (DNA): TGTGGGACCGAGGGGGCTAAAACCGGGGAGCTGTTTTTT.

V gene TRBV10-3 combines with J gene TRBJ2-7; D possibly corresponds to TRBD1 (5 bases). The length of the CDR3 is 14 residues. Germline V CDR1 and CDR2: ENHRY, SYGVKD. V gave up 0 bases and J gave up 5 bases, with 11 bases separating them. This CDR3 reads CAISESARANEQYF. The CDR3 DNA reads as TGTGCCATCAGTGAGTCGGCCAGGGCCAACGAGCAGTACTTC.